The following is a T cell receptor beta chain sequence with its context. Its target antigen remains unknown. The record has no base qualities; no much larger clone is one base away. Collaborating institutions collected whole blood in K2EDTA tubes following their own protocols. For TCRbeta analysis, collaborator samples were shipped as frozen whole blood, as isolated PBMCs, or as DNA extracted from either sample type. The immunoSEQ Assay, a bias-controlled multiplex PCR, was used to amplify TCRbeta CDR3 regions from genomic DNA. Regarding the original processing steps: Nucleated cell counts per sample were estimated from amplification of reference gene primers within the assay. To quantify the absolute abundance of each unique TCRbeta CDR3 rearrangement, sequence reads were collapsed and filtered. For each sample, productive Simpson clonality was calculated by taking the square root of Simpson's diversity index across productive rearrangements. TCRdb re-hosts the immuneACCESS table, in-frame sequences only. Its copies lack some clones; in the studies checked, an unresolved V gene accounts for under half of them, and the cause for the rest is not known. V, J and clone size were drawn from that table, and D and trimming were deduced from the DNA. The sample data list about 100,000 clones, and roughly 87% of these were observed just once. Approximately 7.3% of the sample is in the top ten clones.

The germline V gene specifies WSHSY as CDR1 and SAAADI as CDR2. Germline trimming amounts to 2 bases on V and 6 bases on J, with 8 as the count of junction bases outside the gene matches. The cysteine opens and the phenylalanine closes a CDR3 of 17 amino acids. Only the CDR3 DNA stays, 51 bases, in frame from base 1. The sample originates from a study of blood T cell repertoires in COVID-19 (dated by TCRdb to 2018 to 2020). At the level of the whole study: The collaborator samples originated in the United States, Italy and Spain and spanned the acute and convalescent phases of COVID-19. The prospective study material was composed of cDNA or gDNA derived from T cells, B-cell-depleted T cells, or PBMCs. Deeply sampled blood TCRbeta repertoires from subjects exposed to, actively infected with, or recovered from COVID-19 were included in the dataset. The repertoires were released in a freely available public database meant as a resource for research on the immune response to SARS-CoV-2. Samples were obtained from the ongoing ImmuneRACE study (first 160 participants) and from 950 to 1,500 subjects provided by 6 global collaborators. Sample metadata almost always included a de-identified subject ID, COVID-19 status, age in years and sex. Where HLA class I and class II types were available, the types were taken from metadata supplied by the sample provider, not from assay-based typing.

What the research found in general, with its limitations: The amount of clinical and demographic metadata varied by source and participant and was provided uncurated.

The sample was peripheral blood. The sequence came from a man younger than 45 in a cohort sampled during active COVID-19. The chain is encoded by TRBV10-2 joined to TRBJ2-1; 12 central bases correspond to TRBD2. The CDR3 in this case is CASSERWSSGGANEQFF. The nucleotide sequence reads as follows: TGCGCCAGCAGTGAGCGGTGGTCTAGCGGGGGGGCCAATGAGCAGTTCTTC.